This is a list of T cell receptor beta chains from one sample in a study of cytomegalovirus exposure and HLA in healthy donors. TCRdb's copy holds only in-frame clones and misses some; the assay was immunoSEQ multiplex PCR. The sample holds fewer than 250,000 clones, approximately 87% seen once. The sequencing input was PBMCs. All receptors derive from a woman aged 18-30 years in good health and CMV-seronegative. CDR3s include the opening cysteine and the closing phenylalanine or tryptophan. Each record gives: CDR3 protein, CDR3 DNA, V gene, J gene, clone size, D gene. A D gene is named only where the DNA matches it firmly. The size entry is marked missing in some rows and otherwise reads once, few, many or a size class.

CASSLVGDTFEQYF	TGCGCCAGCAGCTTGGTTGGGGACACCTTCGAGCAGTACTTC	TRBV5-1	TRBJ2-7	.	.
CASMKGHDYGYTF	TGTGCCAGCATGAAGGGACACGACTATGGCTACACCTTC	TRBV2	TRBJ1-2	.	.
CASSLFGVAYEQYF	TGTGCCAGCAGCTTGTTTGGGGTCGCCTACGAGCAGTACTTC	TRBV11-2	TRBJ2-7	.	.
CASSLNYGGEYGYTF	TGTGCCAGCAGCCTCAATTACGGGGGTGAATATGGCTACACCTTC	TRBV4-2	TRBJ1-2	.	.
CASSLGLADEQFF	TGTGCCAGCAGTTTAGGACTTGCCGATGAGCAGTTCTTC	TRBV27	TRBJ2-1	.	.
CASSLAREGGVSTDTQYF	TGTGCCAGCAGCTTAGCGAGGGAAGGGGGCGTAAGCACAGATACGCAGTATTTT	TRBV7-6	TRBJ2-3	few	TRBD1
CASSAGSAAGTDTQYF	TGTGCCAGCAGTGCGGGGTCGGCGGCAGGCACAGATACGCAGTATTTT	TRBV6-1	TRBJ2-3	.	.
CASMIGLNSRSLVGYTF	TGTGCCAGCATGATCGGTTTAAACAGCCGCTCTCTAGTCGGCTACACCTTC	TRBV2	TRBJ1-2	.	.
CASSELRNTGELFF	TGTGCCAGCTCAGAACTCAGGAACACCGGGGAGCTGTTTTTT	TRBV18	TRBJ2-2	.	.
CASSFAADANTGELFF	TGTGCCAGCAGCTTCGCGGCAGATGCGAACACCGGGGAGCTGTTTTTT	TRBV5-6	TRBJ2-2	.	.
CASSYSTGVNEQFF	TGTGCCAGCAGTTACTCTACAGGGGTCAATGAGCAGTTCTTC	TRBV6-5	TRBJ2-1	.	TRBD1
CASSFGPDYGYTF	TGTGCCAGCAGCTTTGGGCCAGACTATGGCTACACCTTC	TRBV7-3	TRBJ1-2	.	.
CATSREGTGSYEQYF	TGTGCCACCAGCAGAGAAGGGACAGGGTCCTACGAGCAGTACTTC	TRBV15	TRBJ2-7	.	TRBD1
CASSQEGRNEQFF	TGCGCCAGCAGCCAAGAAGGGCGCAATGAGCAGTTCTTC	TRBV4-1	TRBJ2-1	.	.
CASSPGDGYTF	TGTGCCAGCTCCCCAGGTGATGGCTACACCTTC	TRBV18	TRBJ1-2	.	.
CSVPTPGNTEAFF	TGCAGCGTTCCCACCCCGGGGAACACTGAAGCTTTCTTT	TRBV29-1	TRBJ1-1	.	.
CASSTRDRGANEQFF	TGCGCCAGCAGCACTCGGGACAGGGGGGCCAATGAGCAGTTCTTC	TRBV5-1	TRBJ2-1	once	TRBD1
CAWSAGIAAGELFF	TGTGCCTGGAGCGCCGGAATTGCAGCCGGGGAGCTGTTTTTT	TRBV30	TRBJ2-2	few	.
CASSGQGSPPLHF	TGTGCCAGCAGCGGACAGGGTTCTCCACCCCTCCACTTT	TRBV9	TRBJ1-6	.	TRBD1